These 19 T cell receptor beta chains came from one sample sequenced in a study of T cell responses to AZD1222 COVID-19 vaccine. Repertoires were generated with immunoSEQ multiplex PCR, while TCRdb's copy carries only in-frame clones and drops some. The profile covers under 120,000 clones, with under 95% appearing a single time and 0.95% to 1.5% taken by the ten largest. Sequenced here: peripheral blood, sampled on day 0 of AZD1222 vaccination. These receptors were collected from an adult in good health.

This clone has a single count. The chain combines TRBV7-3 with TRBJ2-2; D ambiguous. The CDR3 spans 13 residues. With 5 bases removed from V and 6 bases from J, the gap between germline ends came to 10 bases. CDR1 is SGHTA, CDR2 FQGTGA, per germline. CDR3 DNA sequence: TGTGCCAGCAGCGGCTTGTTAGCCGGGGAGCTGTTTTTT. Encoded protein: CASSGLLAGELFF.

The rearrangement joins TRBV7-8 to TRBJ1-5, with 7 bases fitting TRBD1. V trimming: 5 bases; J trimming: 4 bases; junction bases outside the gene matches: 11. This CDR3 is 16 amino acids long. Germline CDR1 reads SGHVS; CDR2 reads FQNEAQ. This CDR3 reads CASSPGRQDRNQPQHF. The CDR3 nucleotides are TGTGCCAGCAGCCCGGGCCGCCAGGACAGGAATCAGCCCCAGCATTTT.

The rearrangement joins TRBV19 to TRBJ1-5, with TRBD1 as a possible D gene (6 bases). This CDR3 is built from 15 residues. CDR1 and CDR2 (germline): LNHDA, SQIVND (reference sequence). Trimming pared 0 bases from V and 4 bases from J, leaving 10 bases between. The CDR3 loop reads CASSIDRQANQPQHF. The CDR3 coding sequence is TGTGCCAGTAGTATAGATCGACAGGCAAATCAGCCCCAGCATTTT. Looking up the rest from reference TRBV19 and TRBJ1-5 gives the full variable domain: DGGITQSPKYLFRKEGQNVTLSCEQNLNHDAMYWYRQDPGQGLRLIYYSQIVNDFQKGDIAEGYSVSREKKESFPLTVTSAQKNPTAFYLCASSIDRQANQPQHFGDGTRLSIL.

V is TRBV24-1 and J is TRBJ2-3, with TRBD2 as a possible D gene (6 bases). V shed 5 bases and J shed 1 base, with 12 bases lying between them. This CDR3 has 15 residues. CDR1 KGHDR and CDR2 SFDVKD come from the germline V gene. Here the CDR3 reads CATSGGGAGTDTQYF. CDR3 in DNA: TGTGCCACCAGTGGTGGAGGGGCCGGCACAGATACGCAGTATTTT.

The chain links TRBV19 to TRBJ2-1, with 7 bases fitting TRBD1. Trimming removed 5 bases from V and 7 bases from J; junction bases left unmatched: 11. This CDR3 is 15 amino acids long. The germline gives CDR1 LNHDA, CDR2 SQIVND (reference sequence). The CDR3 here is CASSQGRGNGNEQFF. The CDR3 DNA reads as TGTGCCAGTAGTCAGGGCAGGGGGAACGGGAATGAGCAGTTCTTC.

This clone was seen only once. The V and J genes are TRBV9 and TRBJ1-5, with unresolved D. V lost 3 bases to trimming and J lost 7 bases, with 11 bases between them. CDR3 size: 13 residues. Germline CDR1 SGDLS, CDR2 YYNGEE. CDR3 residues: CASSAAPLQPQHF. In DNA, the CDR3 is TGTGCCAGCAGCGCGGCCCCCCTCCAGCCCCAGCATTTT.

The rearrangement joins TRBV3-1 (or the pseudogene TRBV3-2) to TRBJ1-2; TRBD1 aligns across 7 bases. Trimming took 2 bases from V and 2 from J; bases not matched to a gene: 5. The germline V gene has CDR1 LGHDT and CDR2 YNNKEL (reference sequence). This CDR3 comprises 15 residues. The CDR3, as DNA: TGTGCCAGCAGCCAATGGACAGGCGACAACTATGGCTACACCTTC. As protein: CASSQWTGDNYGYTF.

The chain couples TRBV9 to TRBJ1-1, with 9 bases that match TRBD1. Germline V gives CDR1 SGDLS, CDR2 YYNGEE. This CDR3 has 18 amino acids. V was clipped by 4 bases and J by 2 bases; unmatched bases: 15. CDR3 sequence: CASSSSGTGLGPNTEAFF. CDR3 DNA: TGTGCCAGCAGCTCCTCCGGGACAGGGCTCGGACCTAACACTGAAGCTTTCTTT.

This clone is a singleton in its sample. The V gene is TRBV6-2 or TRBV6-3, the J gene TRBJ2-1; D remains unclear. The germline gives CDR1 MNHEY, CDR2 SVGEGT. The CDR3 covers 14 residues. The V end lost 0 bases, the J end lost 4 bases, and 7 bases lay between the germline ends. This CDR3 reads CASSYSYGYNEQFF. For the CDR3, the DNA is TGTGCCAGCAGTTACTCTTATGGGTACAATGAGCAGTTCTTC.

The V and J genes are TRBV6-6 and TRBJ1-1, with TRBD1 identical over 7 bases. Germline values: CDR1 MNHNY, CDR2 SVGAGI (reference sequence). The CDR3 consists of 14 residues. Losses at the gene ends were 9 bases for V and 4 bases for J; bases not matched to a gene: 11. The CDR3 nucleotides are TGTGCCAGTATTCCCTCCGGACAGGTCACTGAAGCTTTCTTT. As protein: CASIPSGQVTEAFF.

This clone is medium-sized. V usage is TRBV30 and J usage is TRBJ2-5; D is ambiguous. Germline V gene lookup returns CDR1 GTSNPN and CDR2 SVGIG (reference sequence). CDR3 length equals 14 residues. V shed 2 bases and J shed 4 bases, with 14 bases lying between them. The CDR3 spells CAWSNLGEVETQYF. In DNA, the CDR3 is TGTGCCTGGAGTAATCTAGGAGAGGTAGAGACCCAGTACTTC.

This rearrangement joins TRBV21-1 to TRBJ2-1. TRBV21-1 is described as a pseudogene. This CDR3 spans 11 amino acids. CDR3 in amino acids: CASVPENEQFF. CDR3 DNA sequence: TGTGCCAGCGTTCCCGAAAATGAGCAGTTCTTC.

The J gene is TRBJ1-1, the V gene TRBV7-8; D might be TRBD1 (5 bases). Trimming cost V 6 bases and J 3 bases, with 11 bases left between them. Germline V gene lookup returns CDR1 SGHVS and CDR2 FQNEAQ. The CDR3 has 13 amino acids. CDR3 in amino acids: CASRPAGHTEAFF. The CDR3 region has the DNA TGTGCCAGCAGGCCCGCGGGGCACACTGAAGCTTTCTTT.

This clone was observed a single time. This rearrangement joins TRBV9 to TRBJ1-4, with 7 nucleotides matching TRBD1. The CDR3 is 14 amino acids. Germline CDR1 reads SGDLS; CDR2 reads YYNGEE. V dropped 4 bases and J dropped 4; count of bases not matched to a gene: 4. Written as DNA, the CDR3 is TGTGCCAGCAGCCCGGGACAGCTTAATGAAAAACTGTTTTTT. As protein: CASSPGQLNEKLFF.

The chain joins TRBV7-9 to TRBJ1-1, with 7 bases identical to TRBD1. The junction had 9 bases not matched to a gene; V was cut back by 5 bases and J by 0 bases. Germline V gene lookup returns CDR1 SEHNR and CDR2 FQNEAQ (reference sequence). The CDR3 length is 16 residues. The CDR3 reads CASSPPGTDMNTEAFF. The DNA for the CDR3 is TGTGCCAGCAGCCCCCCCGGGACAGACATGAACACTGAAGCTTTCTTT.

In its sample, this clone was seen a few times. This chain uses TRBV6-5 with TRBJ2-7; no clear D gene. Germline values: CDR1 MNHEY, CDR2 SVGAGI. The CDR3 extends over 13 amino acids. Trimming removed 0 bases at V and 4 bases at J, with 7 bases between. DNA of the CDR3: TGTGCCAGCAGTTACTCGGCGCCATACGAGCAGTACTTC. It encodes CASSYSAPYEQYF.

This rearrangement joins TRBV7-2 to TRBJ2-3; D might be TRBD2 (6 bases). V lost 0 bases and J 2 bases, leaving 27 bases between the germline ends. In germline, CDR1 is SGHTA, CDR2 FQGNSA. CDR3 length: 21 amino acids. The CDR3 is CASSLAGGKGLPGPITDTQYF. CDR3 sequence (DNA): TGTGCCAGCAGCTTAGCGGGGGGAAAAGGTCTACCGGGACCGATCACAGATACGCAGTATTTT.

This clone was found once. The V gene is TRBV7-2, the J gene TRBJ2-1; D gene uncertain. CDR1 is SGHTA, CDR2 FQGNSA, per germline. Trimming shortened V by 5 bases and J by 9 bases, and 14 bases separated the two germline ends. There are 13 residues in the CDR3. The CDR3 is CASSLVPGGEQFF. The CDR3 DNA follows: TGTGCCAGCAGCCTTGTACCGGGTGGTGAGCAGTTCTTC.

This chain connects TRBV9 to TRBJ2-3; 7 bases line up with TRBD2. CDR3 length: 13 amino acids. Per germline, CDR1 SGDLS and CDR2 YYNGEE. With V trimmed by 4 bases and J by 2 bases, 1 base remained unmatched. The chain's CDR3 is CASSRDYTDTQYF. The CDR3 region has the DNA TGTGCCAGCAGCCGGGACTACACAGATACGCAGTATTTT. The whole variable domain, filled in from reference TRBV9 and TRBJ2-3, reads DSGVTQTPKHLITATGQRVTLRCSPRSGDLSVYWYQQSLDQGLQFLIQYYNGEERAKGNILERFSAQQFPDLHSELNLSSLELGDSALYFCASSRDYTDTQYFGPGTRLTVL.